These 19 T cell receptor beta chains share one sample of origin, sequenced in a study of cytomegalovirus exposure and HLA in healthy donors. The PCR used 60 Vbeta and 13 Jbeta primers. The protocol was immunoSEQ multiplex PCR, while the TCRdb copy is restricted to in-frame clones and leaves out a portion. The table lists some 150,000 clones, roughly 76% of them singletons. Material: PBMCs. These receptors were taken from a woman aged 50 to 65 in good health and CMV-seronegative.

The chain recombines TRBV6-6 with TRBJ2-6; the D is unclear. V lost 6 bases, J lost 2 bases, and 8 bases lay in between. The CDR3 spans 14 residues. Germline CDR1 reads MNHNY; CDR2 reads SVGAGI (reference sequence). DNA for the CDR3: TGTGCCAGCAGGCGTGGGCCTGGGGCCAACGTCCTGACTTTC. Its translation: CASRRGPGANVLTF.

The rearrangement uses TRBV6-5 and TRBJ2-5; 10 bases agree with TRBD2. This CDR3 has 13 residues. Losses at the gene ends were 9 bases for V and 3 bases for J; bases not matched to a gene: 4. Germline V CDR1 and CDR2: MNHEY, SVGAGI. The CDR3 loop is CASRTSGKETQYF. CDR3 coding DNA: TGTGCCAGTAGGACTAGCGGAAAAGAGACCCAGTACTTC.

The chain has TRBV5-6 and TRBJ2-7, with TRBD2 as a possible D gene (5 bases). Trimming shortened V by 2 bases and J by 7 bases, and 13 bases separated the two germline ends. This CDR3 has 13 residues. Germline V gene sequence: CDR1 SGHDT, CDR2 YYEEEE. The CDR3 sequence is CASSLRATGEQYF. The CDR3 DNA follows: TGTGCCAGCAGCTTACGGGCCACGGGGGAGCAGTACTTC.

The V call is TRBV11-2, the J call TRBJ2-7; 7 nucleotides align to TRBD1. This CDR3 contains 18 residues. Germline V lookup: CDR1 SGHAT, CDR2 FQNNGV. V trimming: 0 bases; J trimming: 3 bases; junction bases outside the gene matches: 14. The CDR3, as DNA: TGTGCCAGCAGCTTAGACGTATCCACACGGACAGGAGGCTACGAGCAGTACTTC. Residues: CASSLDVSTRTGGYEQYF.

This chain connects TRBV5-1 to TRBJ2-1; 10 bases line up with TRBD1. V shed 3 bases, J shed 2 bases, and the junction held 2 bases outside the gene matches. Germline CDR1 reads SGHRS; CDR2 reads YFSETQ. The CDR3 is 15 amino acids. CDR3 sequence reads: CASSWGQGPYNEQFF. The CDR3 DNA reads TGCGCCAGCAGCTGGGGACAGGGGCCCTACAATGAGCAGTTCTTC.

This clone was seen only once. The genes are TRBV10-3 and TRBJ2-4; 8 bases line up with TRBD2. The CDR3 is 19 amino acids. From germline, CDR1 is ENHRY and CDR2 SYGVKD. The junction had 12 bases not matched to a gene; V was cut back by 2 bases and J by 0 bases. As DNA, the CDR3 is TGTGCCATCAGTGAGGACCTCGCGGGAGGCCCCCTAGCCAAAAACATTCAGTACTTC. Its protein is CAISEDLAGGPLAKNIQYF.

In DNA form, the CDR3 reads TGTGCCAGCAGTTTCTCAGGACGGACTATGAACACTGAAGCTTTCTTT. This sequence encodes CASSFSGRTMNTEAFF. The rearrangement joins TRBV27 to TRBJ1-1, with no clear D. The V gene's germline CDR1 is MNHEY and CDR2 SMNVEV (reference sequence). The CDR3 covers 16 residues. Between the trimmed V and J ends, which lost 3 bases and 0 bases, there was a span of 14 bases.

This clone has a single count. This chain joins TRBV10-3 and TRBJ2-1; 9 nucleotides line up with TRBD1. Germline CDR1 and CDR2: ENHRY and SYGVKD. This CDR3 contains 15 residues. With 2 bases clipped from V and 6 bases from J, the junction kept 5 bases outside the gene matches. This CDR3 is CAISEKGGQGNEQFF. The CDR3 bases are TGTGCCATCAGTGAGAAGGGGGGACAGGGCAATGAGCAGTTCTTC.

The chain's CDR3 is CASSGGLAGTNNEQFF. The CDR3 DNA reads TGTGCCAGCAGCGGGGGACTAGCGGGTACAAACAATGAGCAGTTCTTC. The chain carries TRBV7-8 and TRBJ2-1; 12 positions agree with TRBD2. Germline CDR1 SGHVS, CDR2 FQNEAQ. This CDR3 region has 16 residues. V gave up 5 bases and J gave up 5 bases; unmatched junction bases: 7.

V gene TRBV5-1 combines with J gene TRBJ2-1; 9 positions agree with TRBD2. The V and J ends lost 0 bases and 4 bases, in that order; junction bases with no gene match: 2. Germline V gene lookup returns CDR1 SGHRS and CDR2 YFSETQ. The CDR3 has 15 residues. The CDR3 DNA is TGCGCCAGCAGCTTGGATAGCGGGGGATACAATGAGCAGTTCTTC. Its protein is CASSLDSGGYNEQFF.

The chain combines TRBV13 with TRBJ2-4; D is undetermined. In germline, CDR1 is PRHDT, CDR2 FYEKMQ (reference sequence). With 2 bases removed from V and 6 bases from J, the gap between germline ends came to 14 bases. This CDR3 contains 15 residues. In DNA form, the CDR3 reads TGTGCCAGCAGCTTACAGGCGTCTGCACGAAACATTCAGTACTTC. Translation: CASSLQASARNIQYF.

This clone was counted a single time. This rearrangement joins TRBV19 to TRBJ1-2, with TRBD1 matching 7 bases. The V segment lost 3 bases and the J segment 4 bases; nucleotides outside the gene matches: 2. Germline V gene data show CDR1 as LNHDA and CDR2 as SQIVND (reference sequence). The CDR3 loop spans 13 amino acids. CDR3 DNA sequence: TGTGCCAGTAGTATTGGACAGGTCTATGGCTACACCTTC. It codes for CASSIGQVYGYTF. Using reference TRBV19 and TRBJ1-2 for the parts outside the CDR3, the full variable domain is DGGITQSPKYLFRKEGQNVTLSCEQNLNHDAMYWYRQDPGQGLRLIYYSQIVNDFQKGDIAEGYSVSREKKESFPLTVTSAQKNPTAFYLCASSIGQVYGYTFGSGTRLTVV.

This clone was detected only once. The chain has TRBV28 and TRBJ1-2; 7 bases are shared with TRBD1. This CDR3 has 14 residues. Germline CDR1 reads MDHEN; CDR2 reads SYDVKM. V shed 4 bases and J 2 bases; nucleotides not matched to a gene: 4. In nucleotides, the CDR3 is TGTGCCAGCAGTTCCATGACAGGGAACTATGGCTACACCTTC. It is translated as CASSSMTGNYGYTF.

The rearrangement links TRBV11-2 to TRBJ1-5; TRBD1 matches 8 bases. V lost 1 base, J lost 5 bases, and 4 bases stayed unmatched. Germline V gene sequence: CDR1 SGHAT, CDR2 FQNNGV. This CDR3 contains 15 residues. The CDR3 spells CASSLGTGRYQPQHF. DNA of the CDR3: TGTGCCAGCAGCTTAGGGACAGGGAGGTATCAGCCCCAGCATTTT.

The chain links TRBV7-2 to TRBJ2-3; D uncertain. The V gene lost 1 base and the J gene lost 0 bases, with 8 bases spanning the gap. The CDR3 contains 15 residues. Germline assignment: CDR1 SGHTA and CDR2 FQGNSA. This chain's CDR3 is CASSLVRQSTDTQYF. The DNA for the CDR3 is TGTGCCAGCAGCTTAGTCAGGCAAAGCACAGATACGCAGTATTTT.

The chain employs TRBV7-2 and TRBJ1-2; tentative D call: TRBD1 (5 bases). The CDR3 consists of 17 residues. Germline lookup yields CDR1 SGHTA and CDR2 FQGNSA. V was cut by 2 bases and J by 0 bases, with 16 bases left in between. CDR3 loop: CASSLRLRVAANYGYTF. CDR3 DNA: TGTGCCAGCAGCTTACGGCTCAGGGTGGCAGCTAACTATGGCTACACCTTC. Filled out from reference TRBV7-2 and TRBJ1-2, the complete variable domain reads GAGVSQSPSNKVTEKGKDVELRCDPISGHTALYWYRQSLGQGLEFLIYFQGNSAPDKSGLPSDRFSAERTGGSVSTLTIQRTQQEDSAVYLCASSLRLRVAANYGYTFGSGTRLTVV.

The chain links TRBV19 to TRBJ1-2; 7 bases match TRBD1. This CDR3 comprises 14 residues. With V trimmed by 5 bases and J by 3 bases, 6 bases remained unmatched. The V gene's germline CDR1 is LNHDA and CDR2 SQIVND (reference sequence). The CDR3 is CASSSSTGYYGYTF. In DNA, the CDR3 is TGTGCCAGTAGTTCGTCGACAGGGTACTATGGCTACACCTTC.

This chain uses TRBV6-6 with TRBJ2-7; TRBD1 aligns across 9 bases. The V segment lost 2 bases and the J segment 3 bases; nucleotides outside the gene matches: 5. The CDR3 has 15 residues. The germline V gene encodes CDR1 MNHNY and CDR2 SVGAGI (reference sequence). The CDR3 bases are TGTGCCAGCAGTTACAAGGGACAGGGTCTCTACGAGCAGTACTTC. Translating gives CASSYKGQGLYEQYF.

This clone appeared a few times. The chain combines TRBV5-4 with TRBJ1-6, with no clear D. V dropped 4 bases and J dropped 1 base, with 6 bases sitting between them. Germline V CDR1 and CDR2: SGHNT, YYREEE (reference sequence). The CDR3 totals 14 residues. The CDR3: CASSRESYNSPLHF. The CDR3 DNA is TGTGCCAGCAGCCGGGAGTCCTATAATTCACCCCTCCACTTT.